The T cell receptor beta chain described here comes from a study of blood T cell repertoires in COVID-19. Germline loops: CDR1 SGHRS, CDR2 YFSETQ. This CDR3 is 13 amino acids long. Trimming shortened V by 3 bases and J by 5 bases, and 11 bases separated the two germline ends. Original processing methods: By means of reference gene primer amplification, nucleated cell counts were estimated. Generated by immunoSEQ multiplex PCR, the TCRdb table keeps only in-frame clones and is missing some. V and J calls and clone size are as listed in that table; D and trimming were resolved from the DNA. The repertoire consists of 200,000 or so clones, with more than 70% occurring once and the leading ten covering 18%.

Material: peripheral blood. The source of this sequence is an older person with COVID-19, enrolled during active disease. This chain links TRBV5-1 with TRBJ2-5; a weak D match, TRBD1 (5 bases). CDR3: CASSWKGSETQYF. In nucleotides, the CDR3 is TGCGCCAGCAGCTGGAAGGGGTCCGAGACCCAGTACTTC. Full variable domain (outside the CDR3, taken from reference TRBV5-1 and TRBJ2-5): KAGVTQTPRYLIKTRGQQVTLSCSPISGHRSVSWYQQTPGQGLQFLFEYFSETQRNKGNFPGRFSGRQFSNSRSEMNVSTLELGDSALYLCASSWKGSETQYFGPGTRLLVL.